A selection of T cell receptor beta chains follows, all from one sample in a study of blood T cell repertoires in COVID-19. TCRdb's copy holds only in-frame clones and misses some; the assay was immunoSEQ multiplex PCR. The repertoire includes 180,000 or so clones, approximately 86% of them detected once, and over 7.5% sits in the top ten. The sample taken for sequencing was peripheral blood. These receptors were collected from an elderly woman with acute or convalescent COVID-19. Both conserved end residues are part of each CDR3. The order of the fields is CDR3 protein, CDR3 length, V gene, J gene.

CASSLEQGAGYTF	13	TRBV5-1	TRBJ1-2
CASSLGSGALYGEQFF	16	TRBV5-1	TRBJ2-1
CASSPTSGSANEQFF	15	TRBV9	TRBJ2-1
CASSRSDQPQHF	12	TRBV6-5	TRBJ1-5
CASSRYGTDYNEQFF	15	TRBV18	TRBJ2-1
CASSYDSYYGYTF	13	TRBV12-3/TRBV12-4	TRBJ1-2
CASSTGYTEAFF	12	TRBV6-2/TRBV6-3	TRBJ1-1
CASSLRSLAGNTDTQYF	17	TRBV7-2	TRBJ2-3
CASSFRNTEAFF	12	TRBV7-9	TRBJ1-1
CASSLSGYRRTDSPLHF	17	TRBV11-2	TRBJ1-6
CASSSHQVFTEAFF	14	TRBV19	TRBJ1-1
CARSFLAGGGGYTF	14	TRBV5-3	TRBJ1-2
CASSQTDRVYNYGYTF	16	TRBV4-1	TRBJ1-2
CASSAGLSSYNEQFF	15	TRBV5-6	TRBJ2-1
CASSRSLTDWRTEAFF	16	TRBV14	TRBJ1-1
CATSDYDTQYF	11	TRBV24-1	TRBJ2-3
CASSPLNEQFF	11	TRBV13	TRBJ2-1
CASSLTTVAEAFF	13	TRBV3-1/TRBV3-2	TRBJ1-1
CASSLRQYNTEAFF	14	TRBV7-6	TRBJ1-1
CASSPTSASYEQYF	14	TRBV18	TRBJ2-7
CASSLGRGYTF	11	TRBV7-9	TRBJ1-2
CASSLNYGVNYGYTF	15	TRBV7-2	TRBJ1-2
CASSRSDRLPMDYTF	15	TRBV5-1	TRBJ1-2
CASSADRESIQYF	13	TRBV5-1	TRBJ2-4
CASSFGGTSSYEQYF	15	TRBV5-4	TRBJ2-7
CASNQDRGSIQYF	13	TRBV4-3	TRBJ2-4
CASSPTGASYNSPLHF	16	TRBV3-1/TRBV3-2	TRBJ1-6
CASSLGGTTSGRTDTQYF	18	TRBV5-1	TRBJ2-3
CASSVSPTGTEAFF	14	TRBV9	TRBJ1-1
CASSLAGTPQFF	12	TRBV4-1	TRBJ2-1
CAIRNDGSTEAFF	13	TRBV10-3	TRBJ1-1
CAWSVRRTEETQYF	14	TRBV30	TRBJ2-5
CASSLLPDSRSDEQFF	16	TRBV7-2	TRBJ2-1
CASSIPRTGKGYTF	14	TRBV19	TRBJ1-2
CASSTTAGGEQYF	13	TRBV7-2	TRBJ2-7
CASSQPGNEQFF	12	TRBV4-1	TRBJ2-1
CASSLFYGAEETQYF	15	TRBV5-5	TRBJ2-5
CASRTDSSYNEQFF	14	TRBV5-5	TRBJ2-1
CASSELVQGAAGELFF	16	TRBV6-1	TRBJ2-2
CASSGRLAAQVNTGELFF	18	TRBV9	TRBJ2-2
CASSPGLAGGTGELFF	16	TRBV18	TRBJ2-2
CASSEGSGQGANTQYF	16	TRBV6-4	TRBJ2-3
CASRGVAGAQETQYF	15	TRBV19	TRBJ2-5
CASHTSRERETQYF	14	TRBV6-5	TRBJ2-5
CASSLPGQGFTGELFF	16	TRBV5-4	TRBJ2-2